The clone carrying this T cell receptor (beta chain) appeared a few times. No antigen is known for it. The sample comes from a study of cytomegalovirus exposure and HLA in healthy donors. Findings and limits, study-wide: The authors considered a cluster of highly shared sequence variants likely to be a sequencing artifact. In an earlier analysis, about 87% or about 30%: the productive usage of most TCR beta V segments.

Primers for the PCR totalled 60 Vbeta and 13 Jbeta. Using immunoSEQ multiplex PCR, the repertoire was profiled, and TCRdb retains in-frame clones only, with some absent. The repertoire holds about 160,000 clones, with over 80% as singletons. V dropped 7 bases and J dropped 7; count of bases not matched to a gene: 6. Germline V gene sequence: CDR1 MNHNS, CDR2 SASEGT. The CDR3 runs to 13 residues. The sequencing input was PBMCs. The chain has TRBV6-1 and TRBJ1-5; 8 bases are a match to TRBD1. This clonotype originated in a girl aged 5-17 years in good health and CMV-seropositive. CDR3 in amino acids: CASIQGARQPQHF. The CDR3 nucleotides read TGTGCCAGCATTCAGGGGGCACGACAGCCCCAGCATTTT.